The clone carrying this T cell receptor (beta chain) has more than one count but fewer than ten. What it binds is not known. This entry is derived from a study of beta chain features in type 1 diabetes. Study-wide background: Sorted cells numbering 95 million to 110 million were examined across all samples. Whole-study results and caveats: Shorter TCRB CDR3s, moderately but significantly so, were found in Type 1 diabetes patients in all four CD4+ subsets.

Each sorted fraction was over 95% pure. The investigators reverse transcribed all of the isolated RNA, so they sequenced expressed TCRB transcripts. The assay was immunoSEQ multiplex PCR, and TCRdb's table has in-frame clones only and misses some. The sample includes 350,000 or so clones, 20% of them seen just once. V gave up 4 bases and J gave up 4 bases; unmatched junction bases: 2. The CDR3 contains 14 residues. Germline CDR1 is LGHNA and CDR2 is YSLEER. The chain employs TRBV4-3 and TRBJ2-1; 9 nucleotides agree with TRBD2. The sample consisted of naive CD4+ T cells from blood. The TCR originated in a woman aged 18-30 years in good health. The DNA for the CDR3 is TGCGCCAGCAGCCGGCTAGCGGGGTACAATGAGCAGTTCTTC. Translation gives CASSRLAGYNEQFF.